The clone carrying this T cell receptor beta chain was observed a single time. Its antigen is not known. It was with 60 Vbeta and 13 Jbeta primers that the PCR ran. TCRdb's table, derived via immunoSEQ multiplex PCR, lists solely in-frame clones and lacks some. The data contain 150,000 to 200,000 clones, approximately 72% of them seen just once; the ten biggest clones take up around 2.4%. The source of the sample is a study of cytomegalovirus exposure and HLA in healthy donors. The study's findings and limits: In a later analysis, the majority of CMV-associated beta chains seemingly showed HLA restriction.

The sequence was obtained from a female donor in good health and CMV-seronegative. The sample consisted of PBMCs.

The CDR3 sequence: CASSQDRGSGNTIYF. As DNA, the CDR3 is TGCGCCAGCAGCCAAGATCGAGGCTCTGGAAACACCATATATTTT. This sequence joins TRBV4-1 and TRBJ1-3; D gene ambiguous. This CDR3 spans 15 amino acids. Looked up from germline, CDR1 is MGHRA and CDR2 is YSYEKL. V was pared by 0 bases and J by 0 bases, with 6 bases between.